The rows below give T cell receptor beta chains drawn from one sample of a study of blood T cells in healthy people across ages. TCRdb independently ran MiXCR on the 5' RACE reads; one entry per CDR3 protein. Here the sample spans over 950,000 distinct CDR3 sequences, just over 50% being singletons. Sequencing was performed on blood. The source of these receptors is a woman aged 60-75 years in good health. Both conserved end residues are part of each CDR3. D genes are given only for firm matches. Size is omitted from some rows. Given values are once, few, many or a class for expanded clones.

abundance,j_gene,d_gene,v_gene,CDR3aa,CDR3nt
NA,TRBJ2-7,TRBD1,TRBV20-1,CSAKHPEGQGYNEQYF,TGCAGTGCTAAGCACCCGGAGGGACAGGGCTACAATGAGCAGTACTTC
NA,TRBJ2-3,TRBD2,TRBV6-5,CASSYLGGPRDTQYF,TGTGCCAGCAGTTACCTGGGAGGGCCTAGGGATACGCAGTATTTT
NA,TRBJ2-7,TRBD2,TRBV6-2/TRBV6-3,CASSSWTSGTAYEQYF,TGTGCCAGCAGTTCTTGGACTAGCGGGACCGCCTACGAGCAGTACTTC
NA,TRBJ2-1,NA,TRBV4-1,CASSQPPVGHEQFF,TGCGCCAGCAGCCAACCCCCGGTAGGACATGAGCAGTTCTTC
NA,TRBJ2-5,NA,TRBV3-1,CASSHQATQYF,TGTGCCAGCAGCCACCAGGCGACCCAGTACTTC
NA,TRBJ2-1,NA,TRBV5-1,CASSDLSSYNEQFF,TGCGCCAGCAGCGACCTATCGTCGTACAATGAGCAGTTCTTC
many,TRBJ2-1,TRBD2,TRBV29-1,CSATGGNNEQFF,TGCAGCGCGACGGGAGGGAACAATGAGCAGTTCTTC
few,TRBJ2-7,TRBD1,TRBV5-1,CASRQGTSYEQYF,TGCGCCAGCAGACAGGGGACCTCCTACGAGCAGTACTTC
many,TRBJ1-5,NA,TRBV2,CASSESNQPQHF,TGTGCCAGCAGTGAAAGCAATCAGCCCCAGCATTTT
few,TRBJ1-2,NA,TRBV2,CASRQEYGYTF,TGTGCTAGCAGGCAGGAATATGGCTACACCTTC
NA,TRBJ2-3,TRBD2,TRBV10-3,CAISSTSASTTDTQYF,TGTGCCATCAGCTCAACTAGCGCTTCAACCACAGATACGCAGTATTTT